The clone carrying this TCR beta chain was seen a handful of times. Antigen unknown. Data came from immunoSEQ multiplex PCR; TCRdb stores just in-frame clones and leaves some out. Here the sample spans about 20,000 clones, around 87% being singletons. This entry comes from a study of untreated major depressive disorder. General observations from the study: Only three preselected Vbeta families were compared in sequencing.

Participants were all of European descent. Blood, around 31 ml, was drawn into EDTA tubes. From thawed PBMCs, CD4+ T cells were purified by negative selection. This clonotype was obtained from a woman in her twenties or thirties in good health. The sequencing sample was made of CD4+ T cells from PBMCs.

CDR3: CASSLGSQETQYF. DNA of the CDR3: TGTGCCAGCAGTTTGGGGTCCCAAGAGACCCAGTACTTC. This chain uses TRBV27 with TRBJ2-5; D gene ambiguous. Germline CDR1 reads MNHEY; CDR2 reads SMNVEV (reference sequence). V was pared by 3 bases and J by 1 base, with 6 bases between. The CDR3 length is 13 residues.